The T cell receptor (beta chain) under discussion was sequenced for a study of cytomegalovirus exposure and HLA in healthy donors (dated by TCRdb to the late 2010s). With respect to the entire study: According to an earlier analysis of several hundred of the donors, about 179 million T cells yielded over 90 million unique TCR beta sequences and around 300 Gb of sequence data. An early release covering 500 to 750 HLA-typed donors comprised about 290 gigabases of sequencing data and some 79 million unique TCR sequences. Of the roughly 430 genotyped donors, about 80% fell in the genetic ancestry cluster associated with self-reported Caucasian donors. The study aimed to test whether cataloging public T cell receptors could reveal signatures of past pathogen exposure. The study profiled the T cell repertoires of fewer than 850 subjects by immunosequencing and related them to cytomegalovirus serostatus. Besides the first cohort of under 700 subjects, a separate validation cohort made up of over 100 different subjects was used. To predict cytomegalovirus infection status, the study brought together high-throughput TCR immunosequencing, statistical association of individual TCRs with disease status, and machine learning. To study patterns of TCR occurrence, a later analysis re-analyzed previously published TCR beta repertoires from 700 or so donors and added high-resolution HLA genotyping. Rather than using new phenotypic data, the later analysis identified candidate immune exposures from TCR beta sequences and from how often those sequences occurred across donors. An earlier analysis of approximately 630 of the donors applied high-throughput TCR beta sequencing to assess whether each TCR beta V gene segment acted as functional or pseudogenic. Donor age, sex, ethnicity and CMV serostatus were compiled together with the repertoire data. A later genetic analysis used genome-wide SNP genotypes for about 60% of the roughly 700 donors, treating that subset as a discovery cohort. All discovery cohort repertoires had been generated on a single sequencing platform. Both class I and class II loci were covered by HLA typing, at four-digit resolution. Typing coverage differed by locus: A, B, C, DRB1 and DQB1 were typed in about 620-630 donors, DQA1 in around 500, DPA1 in some 600, and DPB1 in just under 490. Several DR-DQ haplotypes were handled as single units for association and clustering because linkage in the cohort was strong. On average, over 200,000 unique TCR beta nucleotide sequences were sequenced per donor among a few hundred genotyped donors of the cohort, with roughly 20% of those sequences being non-productive. The research as a whole found: Sequencing depth was assumed to be roughly uniform across donors in the presence/absence analyses, though that assumption may not hold. It was suggested by the authors that the approach could potentially be generalized to other disease states and immunological phenotypes. An association between a missense DCLRE1C variant and V-gene and J-gene trimming of TCR beta chains was found in a later genetic analysis and replicated in an independent cohort. Compared with equally common non-associated chains, HLA-associated TCR beta chains in a later analysis were more clonally expanded and had lower generation probabilities. Because HLA typing was unavailable for some donors at each locus, only the typed subset was used in association tests. Some IMGT-functional V segments, including TRBV6-2 and TRBV6-3, could not be distinguished by the 87-base-pair reads and were therefore excluded. In a later analysis, the rate of TCR association differed among HLA loci, with DRB1 alleles having the most associated TCRs and HLA-C alleles having the fewest. Linkage disequilibrium might explain the correlated functional status among segregating V segments, but an unknown experimental factor could not be ruled out. A later analysis reported that several top co-occurrence clusters appeared linked to parvovirus B19, influenza, CMV and Epstein-Barr virus. Cytomegalovirus status was reported to be diagnosed by the classifier with high specificity and sensitivity in both the original and validation cohorts. Strong co-occurrence of HLA alleles, especially DR and DQ, made assigning TCR associations to individual alleles difficult. A few of the identified cytomegalovirus-associated TCR beta chains were confirmed in vitro to be specific for cytomegalovirus antigens. According to a later genetic analysis, donors in an Asian-associated ancestry cluster had fewer N-insertions in productive TCRs than the roughly 670-donor mean. Immune exposure information for the cohort was limited to CMV serostatus. A further reported finding was that TCR beta sequences accurately predicted the HLA-A and HLA-B alleles for most subjects in the first cohort. The earlier analysis of approximately 590 of the donors excluded about 16 rarely observed V segments, including chromosome 9 orphons, because counts were too low. Only TCR beta chains were sequenced in this cohort, and the absence of alpha or paired-chain data limited detectable features. A cluster of highly shared sequence variants was judged likely to represent a technical artifact of the sequencing pipeline. Most TCR sequences were seen in very few donors, while some public TCRs were found in many individuals. Specific HLA alleles were associated with 15,000 to 20,000 TCR beta sequences at a false discovery rate of 0.05 in a later analysis. A later analysis found that most CMV-associated TCR beta chains appeared HLA-restricted, with HLA associations seemingly driven largely by CMV exposure. In an earlier analysis of a few hundred of the donors, most TCR beta V segments were observed in productive rearrangements about 87% or about 30% of the time, broadly matching IMGT annotations. In the study, around 160 TCR beta chains were listed as associated with cytomegalovirus.

The germline V gene specifies MNHEY as CDR1 and SVGAGI as CDR2. Taken from cysteine to phenylalanine, the CDR3 has 14 residues. Only the CDR3 portion is preserved as DNA: 42 bases, with reading frame beginning at the first base. Trimming takes 7 bases from V and 6 bases from J, and the germline ends sit 18 bases apart. As regards this clone: Its antigen is unknown. Per-nucleotide qualities are absent, and no much larger clonotype sits a single base away.

In total, around 600 healthy bone marrow donors made up the cohort. All cohort members were sampled while nominally healthy, although unrecorded immune exposures were likely present. The donor tested CMV seronegative, placing the donor among the 350 to 400 seronegative members of the cohort. Each donor provided a peripheral blood sample, and peripheral blood mononuclear cells were used for TCR beta sequencing. The Qiagen DNeasy Blood Extraction Kit was used to extract genomic DNA from the blood cell samples. The library was produced with the immunoSEQ multiplex PCR assay. For the multiplex PCR, a mixture combining 60 forward primers for TCR Vbeta segments and 13 reverse primers for TCR Jbeta segments was used. The CDR3 region of rearranged TCR beta genes was amplified from genomic DNA with a multiplex PCR assay. Amplified TCR beta libraries were sequenced as 87-base-pair reads on the Illumina HiSeq System. Per the original workflow: A later analysis counted about 80 million unique TCR beta chains across the 700 or so repertoires, and some 11 million of these chains were shared by at least two donors. To remove PCR and sequencing errors, raw reads were error-corrected and collapsed into unique sequences using a nearest-neighbor algorithm that merged closely related sequences. Alignment of CDR3 sequences to IMGT reference sequences was used to assign V, D and J gene segments. For a sequence to be retained, a match of at least six nucleotides was required to both a V gene segment and a J gene segment. A rearrangement was called productive if the CDR3 had no stop codons and remained in frame with V and J, and every other rearrangement was called non-productive. Following IMGT convention, CDR3 was defined as the stretch from the second conserved V-encoded cysteine up to the conserved J-encoded phenylalanine. In an earlier analysis of just under 600 of the donors, sequences lacking an unambiguous match to a single V gene segment were excluded. An earlier analysis of a few hundred of the donors called V segments functional above 56.7% productive rearrangements and segregating when the between-donor standard deviation exceeded 5%. To diagnose cytomegalovirus status from the catalog of TCR beta chain sequences, a statistical classification framework was built. V and J gene assignment, in a later analysis, came from comparing TCR nucleotide sequences with IMGT/GENE-DB human TR gene sequences. A later analysis assigned CDR3 sequences and most-parsimonious VDJ recombination scenarios with the TCRdist pipeline. In a later analysis, each TCR beta chain was defined by its CDR3 amino acid sequence together with its V-gene family, and reads without a unique V-gene family were excluded. In a later analysis, fewer than 650 highly shared, low-generation-probability nucleotide sequences were removed to address suspected cross-contamination and a sequencing artifact. In a later analysis, a clonal expansion index for each public chain was calculated from normalized within-repertoire ranks of inferred template counts. In a later analysis, generation probabilities were computed with a VDJ recombination model fitted to out-of-frame rearrangements, and the resulting probabilities were checked against IGoR. In a later analysis, hypergeometric tests were used to score TCR-TCR, TCR-HLA and TCR-CMV co-occurrence, with a repertoire-size bias correction applied to TCR pairs. In a later analysis, false discovery rates were estimated by permuting HLA or CMV assignments 20 times. In a later analysis, co-occurring TCRs were grouped using DBSCAN, and TCRdist sequence similarity was added for clustering within HLA-allele-positive subsets. For co-occurrence clustering, repertoires with fewer than 30,000 or more than 120,000 public chains were excluded, along with five repertoires with anomalous nucleotide sharing. The clones in this table, taken by TCRdb from immuneACCESS, are in-frame only. Not every clone is retained; where verified, under half of the shortfall comes from an unresolved V gene, and the cause of the rest is unknown. That table gives V, J and clone size, and the DNA gave D and trimming. This sample gives 200,000 to 250,000 clones in total; approximately 80% of them show up just once. Of the sample, approximately 0.22% is held by the ten largest clones.

The sample consisted of PBMCs. The chain couples TRBV6-5 to TRBJ1-2; no D gene call is confident. The receptor's source is a girl aged 2-10 years in good health and CMV-seronegative. CDR3 sequence: CASIWRVEADGYTF. At the DNA level, the sequence is TGTGCCAGCATTTGGCGGGTAGAGGCAGATGGCTACACCTTC.